This T cell receptor (beta chain) derives from a study of shared clonotypes between healthy human individuals. The CDR3 totals 16 residues. The V gene end was trimmed by 5 bases and the J gene end by 5 bases; junction bases not matched to a gene: 9. Germline assignment: CDR1 SEHNR and CDR2 FQNEAQ (reference sequence). Broader study findings: Blood was the sole source, and tissue repertoires probably differ.

This clone occurred once. No antigen is known for it. Every subset had its genomic DNA shared out evenly among several immunoSEQ plates. Amplification in unsorted PBMC replicate PCRs started from 300 ng DNA, which equals about 30,000 T cell genomes. TCRdb keeps only in-frame clones here, not all; method: immunoSEQ multiplex PCR. The sample holds approximately 500,000 clones, approximately 79% seen once. The sample taken for sequencing was PBMCs. The chain couples TRBV7-9 to TRBJ2-3; 11 bases match TRBD2. The TCR comes from a woman in her thirties or forties in good health. Some clones in this sample may be carry-over from other donors' samples. The CDR3 loop reads CASSARLAGGGDTQYF. CDR3 coding DNA: TGTGCCAGCAGCGCCCGTCTAGCGGGAGGAGGAGATACGCAGTATTTT.